This T cell receptor beta chain was profiled in a study of cytomegalovirus exposure and HLA in healthy donors. Germline CDR1 is LNHNV and CDR2 is YYDKDF (reference sequence). Trimming cost V 6 bases and J 8 bases; bases outside gene matches: 10. The CDR3 length is 14 residues. PCR was performed using 60 Vbeta and 13 Jbeta primers. Profiled with immunoSEQ multiplex PCR; TCRdb holds only in-frame clones, not every one. The table records more than 150,000 clones, less than 90% of them present only once. V is TRBV15 and J is TRBJ1-2, with 9 nucleotides matching TRBD1. This TCR was sampled from a man between 45 and 60 years old in good health and CMV-seronegative. Sequencing was carried out using PBMCs. CDR3 in DNA: TGTGCCACCAGTATACCCGGGACAGGGTCAGGCTACACCTTC. This sequence encodes CATSIPGTGSGYTF.